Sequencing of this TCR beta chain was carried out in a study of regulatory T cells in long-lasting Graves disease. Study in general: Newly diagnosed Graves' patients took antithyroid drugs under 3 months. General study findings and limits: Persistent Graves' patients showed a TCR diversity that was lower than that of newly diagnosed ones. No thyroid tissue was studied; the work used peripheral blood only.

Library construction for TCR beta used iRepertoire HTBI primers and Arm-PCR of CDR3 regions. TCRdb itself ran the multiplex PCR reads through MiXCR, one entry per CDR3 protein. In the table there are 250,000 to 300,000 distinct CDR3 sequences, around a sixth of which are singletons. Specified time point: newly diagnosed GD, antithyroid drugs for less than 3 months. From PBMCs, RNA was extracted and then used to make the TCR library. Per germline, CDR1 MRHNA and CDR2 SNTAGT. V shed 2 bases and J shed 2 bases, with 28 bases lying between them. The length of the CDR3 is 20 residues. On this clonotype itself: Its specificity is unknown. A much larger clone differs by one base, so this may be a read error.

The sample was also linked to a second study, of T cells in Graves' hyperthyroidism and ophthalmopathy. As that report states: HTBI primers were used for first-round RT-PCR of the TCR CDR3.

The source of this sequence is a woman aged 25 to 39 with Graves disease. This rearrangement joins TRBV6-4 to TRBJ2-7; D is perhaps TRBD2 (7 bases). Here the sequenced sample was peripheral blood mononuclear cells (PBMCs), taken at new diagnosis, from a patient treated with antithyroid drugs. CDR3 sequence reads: CASSDRSRTRGGLPTYEQYF. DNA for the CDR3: TGTGCCAGCAGTGACCGATCCAGGACTAGGGGGGGGCTGCCCACCTACGAGCAGTACTTC.